This entry is about one T cell receptor beta chain. Its antigen is unidentified. Per the germline V gene, CDR1 is SEHNR and CDR2 is FQNEAQ (reference sequence). V shed 5 bases and J shed 4 bases, with 9 bases lying between them. The CDR3 has 12 residues. Data came from immunoSEQ multiplex PCR; TCRdb stores just in-frame clones and leaves some out. The repertoire holds 50,000 to 65,000 clones, with 80% to 90% as singletons. The data were taken from a study of cytomegalovirus exposure and HLA in healthy donors. Study findings and constraints: High sensitivity and specificity were reportedly achieved when the classifier diagnosed cytomegalovirus status. The investigators catalogued 180 or so TCR beta chains as cytomegalovirus-associated.

Sequenced input: PBMCs. This rearrangement joins TRBV7-9 to TRBJ2-7; D is uncertain. The clonotype originates from a woman aged 18-35 years in good health and CMV-seronegative. CDR3 in DNA: TGTGCCAGCAGCAGCCCATGGTACGAGCAGTACTTC. The encoded protein is CASSSPWYEQYF.